The rows below give T cell receptor beta chains drawn from one sample of a study of T cells in Graves' hyperthyroidism and ophthalmopathy. Via MiXCR, TCRdb re-called the multiplex PCR reads, giving one row per CDR3 protein. The sample records approximately 570,000 distinct CDR3 sequences, 15% to 20% being singletons. Specimen: blood. Source of these receptors: a man aged 40-49 years with Graves' ophthalmopathy. Each CDR3 is given with its conserved first and last residue. D genes are given only for firm matches. Size tells how often a clone was seen (once, few, many) or the class of an expanded clone, and some rows leave it out.

D | J | V | size | CDR3 | DNA
TRBD2 | TRBJ2-3 | TRBV20-1 | many | CSASPIFTSVGTDTQYF | TGCAGTGCTAGCCCCATCTTTACTAGCGTCGGCACAGATACGCAGTATTTT
- | TRBJ1-1 | TRBV19 | - | CASSIGWPSNTEAFF | TGTGCCAGTAGTATAGGATGGCCGTCGAACACTGAAGCTTTCTTT
TRBD1 | TRBJ2-3 | TRBV20-1 | few | CSAGVTGTGVADTQYF | TGCAGTGCTGGGGTTACCGGGACAGGGGTCGCAGATACGCAGTATTTT
- | TRBJ2-4 | TRBV28 | few | CASNPGSGRNRAKNIQYF | TGTGCCAGCAACCCCGGGTCGGGGAGGAACAGGGCCAAAAACATTCAGTACTTC
- | TRBJ1-4 | TRBV9 | few | CASSVGPSALANEKLFF | TGTGCCAGCAGCGTAGGCCCCTCCGCGTTGGCTAATGAAAAACTGTTTTTT
- | TRBJ2-3 | TRBV20-1 | - | CSARSLHQITDTQYF | TGCAGTGCTAGATCACTACATCAAATCACAGATACGCAGTATTTT
TRBD1 | TRBJ1-2 | TRBV7-3 | many | CASSHQGDRGYTF | TGTGCCAGCAGCCACCAGGGGGATCGGGGCTACACCTTC
- | TRBJ2-7 | TRBV20-1 | - | CSAKTTPYEQYF | TGCAGTGCTAAGACTACCCCCTACGAGCAGTACTTC
- | TRBJ2-3 | TRBV30 | many | CAWAGTHATQYF | TGTGCCTGGGCCGGGACTCACGCTACGCAGTATTTT
TRBD2 | TRBJ2-7 | TRBV20-1 | many | CSAKPSGTYEQYF | TGCAGTGCTAAGCCTAGCGGGACCTACGAGCAGTACTTC
- | TRBJ1-5 | TRBV7-3 | - | CAGSPGRPNQPQHF | TGTGCCGGCAGCCCGGGACGGCCCAATCAGCCCCAGCATTTT
TRBD2 | TRBJ2-7 | TRBV20-1 | - | CSASPTSGRYYEQYF | TGCAGTGCTAGTCCCACTAGCGGGAGATACTACGAGCAGTACTTC
- | TRBJ2-5 | TRBV7-3 | many | CASSLYGGETQYF | TGTGCCAGCAGCTTATATGGGGGCGAGACCCAGTACTTC
TRBD1 | TRBJ1-1 | TRBV6-1 | - | CASSARQGGGAEAFF | TGTGCCAGCAGTGCCCGACAGGGGGGGGGCGCTGAAGCTTTCTTT
- | TRBJ2-1 | TRBV3-1 | many | CASSGSRRGQFF | TGTGCCAGCAGCGGGTCCAGGAGAGGGCAGTTCTTC
- | TRBJ2-1 | TRBV10-3 | - | CAISPTGEYNEQFF | TGTGCCATCAGTCCGACAGGAGAATACAATGAGCAGTTCTTC
- | TRBJ2-1 | TRBV3-1 | many | CASSPTSNNEQFF | TGTGCCAGCAGCCCAACTAGCAACAATGAGCAGTTCTTC
TRBD1 | TRBJ1-2 | TRBV6-5 | - | CASSYRDRSYGYTF | TGTGCCAGCAGTTACCGGGACAGGAGCTATGGCTACACCTTC
- | TRBJ2-3 | TRBV3-1 | many | CASSPLLGITQYF | TGTGCCAGCAGCCCCCTGTTGGGCATCACGCAGTATTTT
- | TRBJ2-2 | TRBV27 | few | CASSFNGRTAGELFF | TGTGCCAGCAGTTTTAACGGGAGGACAGCGGGGGAGCTGTTTTTT
- | TRBJ2-3 | TRBV7-2 | few | CASSARGSTDTQYF | TGTGCCAGCAGCGCGCGAGGGAGCACAGATACGCAGTATTTT
- | TRBJ1-1 | TRBV5-1 | many | CASSLYGEGTEAFF | TGCGCCAGCAGCTTGTATGGGGAAGGGACTGAAGCTTTCTTT
- | TRBJ1-2 | TRBV4-1 | few | CASSPGTGIYGYTF | TGCGCCAGCAGCCCCGGAACCGGGATTTATGGCTACACCTTC
- | TRBJ1-4 | TRBV20-1 | many | CSAKRDLPPGSEKLFF | TGCAGTGCCAAACGGGACCTCCCGCCGGGTAGTGAAAAACTGTTTTTT
- | TRBJ1-2 | TRBV18 | - | CASSPLARDPINYGYTF | TGTGCCAGCTCACCACTGGCGAGGGACCCAATTAACTATGGCTACACCTTC
- | TRBJ1-2 | TRBV7-9 | few | CASSSGEYGYTF | TGTGCCAGCAGCTCCGGGGAGTATGGCTACACCTTC
TRBD2 | TRBJ2-1 | TRBV20-1 | few | CSAQLAGGRFNEQFF | TGCAGTGCCCAGTTAGCGGGAGGGAGATTCAATGAGCAGTTCTTC
- | TRBJ2-5 | TRBV7-9 | - | CASSLEGTSGTQYF | TGTGCCAGCAGCTTAGAGGGGACCTCCGGGACCCAGTACTTC
TRBD2 | TRBJ2-7 | TRBV20-1 | - | CSARRELGYEQYF | TGCAGTGCTAGGCGGGAGTTGGGTTACGAGCAGTACTTC
TRBD1 | TRBJ2-6 | TRBV5-1 | - | CASTRTGATPRSGANVLTF | TGCGCCAGCACCCGGACAGGGGCGACACCCCGCTCTGGGGCCAACGTCCTGACTTTC
- | TRBJ2-7 | TRBV9 | many | CASSALLDSYEQYF | TGTGCCAGCAGCGCTCTACTAGATTCCTACGAGCAGTACTTC
TRBD1 | TRBJ2-3 | TRBV5-1 | - | CASSSTDRVPDTQYF | TGCGCCAGCAGCTCGACGGACAGGGTACCAGATACGCAGTATTTT
TRBD2 | TRBJ2-1 | TRBV28 | many | CASSSPGRDEQFF | TGTGCCAGCAGTTCCCCGGGGAGGGATGAGCAGTTCTTC
- | TRBJ1-2 | TRBV5-1 | many | CASSSRETVYGYTF | TGCGCCAGCAGCTCCCGGGAGACAGTCTATGGCTACACCTTC
- | TRBJ1-6 | TRBV12-3/TRBV12-4 | many | CASSLTGIGPYNSPLHF | TGTGCCAGCAGTTTAACGGGGATCGGCCCCTATAATTCACCCCTCCACTTT
- | TRBJ2-2 | TRBV30 | many | CAWPSGELFF | TGTGCCTGGCCATCCGGGGAGCTGTTTTTT
TRBD1 | TRBJ1-5 | TRBV30 | - | CAWSVQVGQGDHSNQPQHF | TGTGCCTGGAGTGTACAGGTGGGACAGGGAGATCACAGCAATCAGCCCCAGCATTTT
TRBD1 | TRBJ2-1 | TRBV3-1 | many | CASSRRQGNEQFF | TGTGCCAGCAGCCGACGACAGGGAAATGAGCAGTTCTTC
- | TRBJ2-7 | TRBV5-5 | - | CASSLVRGTYEQYF | TGTGCCAGCAGCTTGGTCAGGGGAACCTACGAGCAGTACTTC
- | TRBJ2-1 | TRBV5-6 | few | CASSSIDSSYNEQFF | TGTGCCAGCAGCTCGATCGACAGCTCCTACAATGAGCAGTTCTTC